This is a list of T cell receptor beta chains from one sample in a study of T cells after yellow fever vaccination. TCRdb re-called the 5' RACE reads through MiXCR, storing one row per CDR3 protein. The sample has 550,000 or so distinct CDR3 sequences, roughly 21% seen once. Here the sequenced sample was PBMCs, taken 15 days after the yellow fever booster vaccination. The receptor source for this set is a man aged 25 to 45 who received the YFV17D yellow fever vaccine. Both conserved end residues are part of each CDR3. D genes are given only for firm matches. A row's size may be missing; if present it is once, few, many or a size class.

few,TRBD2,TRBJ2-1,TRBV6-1,TGTGCCAGCAGGGGGACTAGCGGTATTTACCGGCTGAATGAGCAGTTCTTC,CASRGTSGIYRLNEQFF
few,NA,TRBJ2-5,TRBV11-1,TGTGCCAGCAGCTTAGGAGGAGGGAGCCAAGAGACCCAGTACTTC,CASSLGGGSQETQYF
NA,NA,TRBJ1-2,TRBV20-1,TGCAGTGCTAGCCCCGGGACATCTAACTATGGCTACACCTTC,CSASPGTSNYGYTF
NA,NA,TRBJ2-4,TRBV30,TGTGCCTGGAGTATGGGCAGTAAAAACATTCAGTACTTC,CAWSMGSKNIQYF
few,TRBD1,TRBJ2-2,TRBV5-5,TGTGCCAGCAGCTTGGAGGGGGCAACCGGGGAGCTGTTTTTT,CASSLEGATGELFF
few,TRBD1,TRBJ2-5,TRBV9,TGTGCCAGCAGTGAGGGACAGGGCCACCAAGAGACCCAGTACTTC,CASSEGQGHQETQYF
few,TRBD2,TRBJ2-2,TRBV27,TGTGCCAGCAGTTCCCGGGGGGTAGGGGCCGGGGAGCTGTTTTTT,CASSSRGVGAGELFF
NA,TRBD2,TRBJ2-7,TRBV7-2,TGTGCCAGCAGCCCCCTAGCGGGAGGGCCGAACGAGCAGTACTTC,CASSPLAGGPNEQYF
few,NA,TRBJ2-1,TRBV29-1,TGCAGCGTTCAGGGTTCGTACAATGAGCAGTTCTTC,CSVQGSYNEQFF
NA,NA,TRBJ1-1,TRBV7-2,TGTGCCAGCAGCGGGTGGAGGGGGGCTGAAGCTTTCTTT,CASSGWRGAEAFF
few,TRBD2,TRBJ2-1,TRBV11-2,TGTGCCAGCAGCTCGGGGACTAGCGGGAGAGGCTTCTTC,CASSSGTSGRGFF
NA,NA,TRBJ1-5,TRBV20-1,TGCAGTGCTAGACCAGGGGCCGGAGTCGGGGGCAATCAGCCCCAGCATTTT,CSARPGAGVGGNQPQHF
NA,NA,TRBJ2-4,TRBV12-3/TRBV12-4,TGTGCCAGCAGTTTGAACCGAGGAAACATTCAGTACTTC,CASSLNRGNIQYF
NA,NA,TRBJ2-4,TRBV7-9,TGTGCCAGCAGCTTAGACCCGGGGGCCAAAAACATTCTGTACTTC,CASSLDPGAKNILYF
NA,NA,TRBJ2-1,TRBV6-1,TGTGCCAGCGGGGGGCGTCCGTCGAATGAGCAGTTCTTC,CASGGRPSNEQFF
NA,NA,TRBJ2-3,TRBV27,TGTGCCAGCAGTTCCCCGCGAGGGTCTTGGAGTAGCACAGATACGCAGTATTTT,CASSSPRGSWSSTDTQYF
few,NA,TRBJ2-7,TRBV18,TGTGCCAGCTCACCGAGGACAGAACCCTACGAGCAGTACTTC,CASSPRTEPYEQYF
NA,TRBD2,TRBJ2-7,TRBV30,TGTGCCTGGACCACGGGACTAGCGGGAGCTGGCGAGCAGTACTTC,CAWTTGLAGAGEQYF
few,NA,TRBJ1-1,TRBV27,TGTGCCAGCAGAGGGCAGGGGATTAACACTGAAGCTTTCTTT,CASRGQGINTEAFF
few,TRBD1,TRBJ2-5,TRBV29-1,TGCAGCGTTGAAGGCCAGGGGGCTATCGAGACCCAGTACTTC,CSVEGQGAIETQYF
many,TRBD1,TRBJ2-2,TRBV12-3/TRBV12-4,TGTGCCAGCAGTATCAGGGGGCGAGCCGGGGAGCTGTTTTTT,CASSIRGRAGELFF
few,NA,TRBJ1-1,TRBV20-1,TGCAGTGCTAAAAAGCTGGCGCGGATCTTGAACACTGAAGCTTTCTTT,CSAKKLARILNTEAFF
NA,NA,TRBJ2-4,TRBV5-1,TGCGCCAGCAGCCCTGGACGAATGGGAGCCAAAAACATTCAGTACTTC,CASSPGRMGAKNIQYF
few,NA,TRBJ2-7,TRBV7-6,TGTGCCAGCAGCCAAACCAGCGTACCACCCTACGAGCAGTACTTC,CASSQTSVPPYEQYF
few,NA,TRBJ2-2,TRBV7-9,TGTGCCAGCAGGAAGGGACAATCCGGGGAGCTGTTTTTT,CASRKGQSGELFF
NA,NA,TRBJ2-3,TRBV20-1,TGCAGTAGGTCGGGAGGCACAGATACGCAGTATTTT,CSRSGGTDTQYF
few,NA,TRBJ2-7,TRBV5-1,TGCGCCAGCATGGCGGAGGGCTACGAGCAGTACTTC,CASMAEGYEQYF
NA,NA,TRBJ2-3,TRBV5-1,TGCGCCAGCAGCTTCACACAGACTTCAGATACGCAGTATTTT,CASSFTQTSDTQYF
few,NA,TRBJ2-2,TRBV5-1,TGCGCCAGCAGCCCGGGGACAACCCACGGGGAGCTGTTTTTT,CASSPGTTHGELFF
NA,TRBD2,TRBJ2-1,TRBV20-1,TGCAGTGCTCAAGCGGGAGGTTACAATGAGCAGTTCTTC,CSAQAGGYNEQFF
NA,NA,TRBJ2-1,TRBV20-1,TGCAGTGCTGCCGGACTACAAACATACAATGAGCAGTTCTTC,CSAAGLQTYNEQFF
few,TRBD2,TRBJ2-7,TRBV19,TGTGCCAGTAGTATCCAACCCAGCGGGGGCTACGAGCAGTACTTC,CASSIQPSGGYEQYF
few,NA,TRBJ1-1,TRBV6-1,TGTGCCAGCAGGCTGGATGGGAACACTGAAGCTTTCTTT,CASRLDGNTEAFF
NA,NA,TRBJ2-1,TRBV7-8,TGTGCCAGCAGCACAACTATAAGGTCCTCAAGTGATGAGCAGTTCTTC,CASSTTIRSSSDEQFF
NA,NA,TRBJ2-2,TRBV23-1,TGCGCCAGCAGTCGCCAGCTTGACGGGGAGCTGTTTTTT,CASSRQLDGELFF
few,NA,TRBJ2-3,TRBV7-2,TGTGCCAGCAGCTTAGAACATTATACGCAGTATTTT,CASSLEHYTQYF
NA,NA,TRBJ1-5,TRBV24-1,TGTGCCACCCAAGGGGGAGGCAATCAGCCCCAGCATTTT,CATQGGGNQPQHF
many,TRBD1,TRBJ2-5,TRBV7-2,TGTGCCAGCAGCAGGGACAGGGAAGAGACCCAGTACTTC,CASSRDREETQYF
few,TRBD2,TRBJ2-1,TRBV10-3,TGTGCCATCAGTGATCCGGGACTAGCAGGGGGGTTCTTC,CAISDPGLAGGFF
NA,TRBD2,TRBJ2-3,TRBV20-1,TGCAGTGCTAGAGCGAGTAGCGGGATCACAGATACGCAGTATTTT,CSARASSGITDTQYF
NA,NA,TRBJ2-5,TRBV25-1,TGTGCCAGCAGTGAAAGTCTCCGACCGGAGACCCAGTACTTC,CASSESLRPETQYF
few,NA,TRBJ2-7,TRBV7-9,TGTGCCAGCAGCCCTAGGACCCTAACAGGTTCTTACGAGCAGTACTTC,CASSPRTLTGSYEQYF
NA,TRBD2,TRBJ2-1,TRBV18,TGTGCCAGCTCACCAGGGAGCGGGATCTCCTACAATGAGCAGTTCTTC,CASSPGSGISYNEQFF
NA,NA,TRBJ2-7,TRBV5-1,TGCGCCAGCAGCTTGAACATAAACTACGAGCAGTACTTC,CASSLNINYEQYF
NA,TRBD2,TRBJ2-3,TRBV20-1,TGCAGTGCTAGAGAAGGCGGGAGTGTAACAGATACGCAGTATTTT,CSAREGGSVTDTQYF
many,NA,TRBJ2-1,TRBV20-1,TGCAGTGCTAGAGACGAGCGGATCTACAATGAGCAGTTCTTC,CSARDERIYNEQFF